Listed here are 31 T cell receptor beta chains from one sample, sequenced in a study of response to subunit inactivated influenza vaccine. Each CDR3 protein is one row after TCRdb ran MiXCR on the RT-PCR reads. The sample shows fewer than 800,000 distinct CDR3 sequences, around a sixth of them seen only once. The starting material was PBMCs from blood, obtained 11 to 12 days after vaccination. These receptor sequences come from a man aged 50-59 years who received an inactivated influenza vaccine.

CDR3 region: CASREQVGLPLDEQYF. The CDR3 coding sequence is TGTGCCAGCAGAGAACAAGTCGGACTGCCCCTAGACGAGCAGTACTTC. V gene TRBV11-2 combines with J gene TRBJ2-7; TRBD2 is a possible D gene (5 bases). The CDR3 sequence is 16 residues long. V was trimmed by 6 bases and J by 5 bases, leaving 23 bases between them. Germline loops: CDR1 SGHAT, CDR2 FQNNGV. The full variable domain, completed using reference TRBV11-2 and TRBJ2-7, is EAGVAQSPRYKIIEKRQSVAFWCNPISGHATLYWYQQILGQGPKLLIQFQNNGVVDDSQLPKDRFSAERLKGVDSTLKIQPAKLEDSAVYLCASREQVGLPLDEQYFGPGTRLTVT.

This clonotype occurred a few times. The rearrangement uses TRBV7-2 and TRBJ2-3, with D maybe TRBD1 (8 bases). The CDR3 sequence is 16 residues long. Per the germline V gene, CDR1 is SGHTA and CDR2 is FQGNSA. The V end lost 7 bases, the J end lost 0 bases, and 17 bases lay between the germline ends. CDR3 loop: CASTYRGGVSTDTQYF. In DNA, the CDR3 is TGTGCCAGCACCTACAGGGGGGGCGTAAGCACAGATACGCAGTATTTT.

This clonotype was counted only a few times. The CDR3 coding sequence is TGTGCCAGCAGTTTCGGACAGAACTCCTACAATGAGCAGTTCTTC. This translates into CASSFGQNSYNEQFF. The chain joins TRBV27 to TRBJ2-1; D perhaps matches TRBD1 (6 bases). V was shortened by 3 bases and J by 0 bases, with 9 bases between the two germline ends. The CDR3 spans 15 residues. Germline V gene sequence: CDR1 MNHEY, CDR2 SMNVEV (reference sequence).

The chain is built from TRBV6-1 and TRBJ2-7, with 7 positions matching TRBD1. The CDR3 spans 15 residues. The V segment lost 6 bases and the J segment 0 bases; nucleotides outside the gene matches: 8. Germline assignment: CDR1 MNHNS and CDR2 SASEGT. The CDR3 DNA follows: TGTGCCAGCAGCCTCCGTGGGACAGCCTCCTACGAGCAGTACTTC. Amino acid sequence: CASSLRGTASYEQYF.

CDR3 DNA: TGTGCCAGTAGTGACGGACAGGGGCTGAACACTGAAGCTTTCTTT. This sequence encodes CASSDGQGLNTEAFF. V gene TRBV19 combines with J gene TRBJ1-1; 9 bases line up with TRBD1. Germline assignment: CDR1 LNHDA and CDR2 SQIVND (reference sequence). Losses at the gene ends were 5 bases for V and 0 bases for J; bases not matched to a gene: 4. The CDR3 covers 15 residues. The whole variable domain, remainder taken from reference TRBV19 and TRBJ1-1, is DGGITQSPKYLFRKEGQNVTLSCEQNLNHDAMYWYRQDPGQGLRLIYYSQIVNDFQKGDIAEGYSVSREKKESFPLTVTSAQKNPTAFYLCASSDGQGLNTEAFFGQGTRLTVV.

The sample holds a few counts of this clonotype. The chain carries TRBV12-3 or TRBV12-4 and TRBJ1-4; perhaps TRBD1 as D (5 bases). V was trimmed by 5 bases and J by 3 bases, leaving 13 bases between them. This CDR3 spans 15 amino acids. CDR3 loop: CASSPRRASNEKLFF. For the CDR3, the DNA is TGTGCCAGCAGTCCCCGCAGGGCTTCTAATGAAAAACTGTTTTTT.

This clonotype was detected only a few times. The V call is TRBV20-1, the J call TRBJ1-1; D is unclear. This CDR3 region has 14 residues. CDR1 is DFQATT, CDR2 SNEGSKA, per germline (reference sequence). The V end was cut by 6 bases, the J end by 1 base, with 15 bases between. The CDR3 spells CSATIRVRNTEAFF. CDR3 bases: TGCAGTGCCACCATAAGAGTTAGGAACACTGAAGCTTTCTTT.

The chain is built from TRBV18 and TRBJ1-2; D is possibly TRBD1 (5 bases). This CDR3 has 13 residues. Germline V lookup: CDR1 KGHSH, CDR2 LQKENI. Trimming took off 3 bases at V and 3 bases at J, with 8 bases between the two ends. The CDR3 sequence is CASSPTDDYGYTF. The CDR3 DNA sequence: TGTGCCAGCTCACCGACAGACGACTATGGCTACACCTTC.

The chain recombines TRBV5-1 with TRBJ2-7; weak D call: TRBD1 (5 bases). This CDR3 is built from 14 residues. Germline-derived CDR1 and CDR2 are SGHRS and YFSETQ. V gave up 0 bases and J gave up 5 bases, with 12 bases separating them. The CDR3 loop reads CASSLGAGNHEQYF. CDR3 nucleotides: TGCGCCAGCAGCTTGGGGGCAGGGAACCACGAGCAGTACTTC. The complete variable domain, with remaining parts taken from reference TRBV5-1 and TRBJ2-7, reads KAGVTQTPRYLIKTRGQQVTLSCSPISGHRSVSWYQQTPGQGLQFLFEYFSETQRNKGNFPGRFSGRQFSNSRSEMNVSTLELGDSALYLCASSLGAGNHEQYFGPGTRLTVT.

This clonotype has at least ten counts. The chain links TRBV5-1 to TRBJ2-5, with D perhaps matching TRBD2 (5 bases). The CDR3 contains 14 residues. The V gene lost 0 bases and the J gene lost 5 bases, with 11 bases spanning the gap. CDR1 SGHRS and CDR2 YFSETQ come from the germline V gene. CDR3 nucleotides: TGCGCCAGCAGCTTGGACCGGGGATCGGAGACCCAGTACTTC. The encoded protein is CASSLDRGSETQYF.

The chain carries TRBV3-1 and TRBJ2-5; 11 positions agree with TRBD2. The CDR3 is 16 amino acids. V trimming: 1 base; J trimming: 0 bases; junction bases outside the gene matches: 1. Germline CDR1 reads LGHDT; CDR2 reads YNNKEL (reference sequence). Here the CDR3 reads CASSQASGRYQETQYF. The CDR3 DNA reads as TGTGCCAGCAGCCAAGCTAGCGGGAGGTACCAAGAGACCCAGTACTTC.

This clonotype was observed many times. The chain recombines TRBV29-1 with TRBJ2-2; D is unclear. Germline V lookup: CDR1 SQVTM, CDR2 ANQGSEA. V was pared by 1 base and J by 1 base, with 13 bases between. The CDR3 totals 16 residues. CDR3 sequence: CSVEVRVLGNTGELFF. CDR3 DNA: TGCAGCGTTGAAGTTAGAGTGCTGGGGAACACCGGGGAGCTGTTTTTT.

The sample holds a few counts of this clonotype. The rearrangement uses TRBV20-1 and TRBJ2-7, with TRBD2 matching 9 bases. CDR1 is DFQATT and CDR2 is SNEGSKA in the germline V gene (reference sequence). V was pared by 3 bases and J by 2 bases, with 5 bases of the junction left unmatched. The CDR3 runs 14 residues. CDR3 in DNA: TGCAGTGCTAGGAAAACTAGCGGGCCCTACGAGCAGTACTTC. Translation: CSARKTSGPYEQYF.

This clonotype has a count of ten or more. This chain joins TRBV11-1 and TRBJ2-1; 7 bases are shared with TRBD1. The CDR3 has 13 amino acids. J lost 8 bases, V lost 2 bases, and 3 bases had no gene match. The germline V gene encodes CDR1 SGHAT and CDR2 FQDESV (reference sequence). In DNA form, the CDR3 reads TGTGCCAGCAGCTTAACAGGGGCCCATGAGCAGTTCTTC. Its translation: CASSLTGAHEQFF.

This rearrangement joins TRBV4-2 to TRBJ2-2; 7 bases map to TRBD2. This CDR3 contains 15 residues. Germline CDR1 is LGHNA and CDR2 is YNFKEQ. V lost 0 bases, J lost 6 bases, and 4 bases stayed unmatched. In DNA, the CDR3 is TGTGCCAGCAGCCAAGATTGGGGGGGAGCCGGGGAGCTGTTTTTT. Its translation is CASSQDWGGAGELFF.

This clonotype was detected ten times or more. For the CDR3, the DNA is TGCAGTGCTAGAGATGTAGGGGCTATCAGCTCCTACGAGCAGTACTTC. It specifies CSARDVGAISSYEQYF. The chain uses TRBV20-1 and TRBJ2-7; possible D gene TRBD1, 5 bases. Looked up from germline, CDR1 is DFQATT and CDR2 is SNEGSKA (reference sequence). V was trimmed by 0 bases and J by 0 bases, leaving 15 bases between them. CDR3 size: 16 residues.

V and J are TRBV25-1 and TRBJ1-6; TRBD1 is a possible D gene (5 bases). V dropped 3 bases and J dropped 2 bases, with 11 bases sitting between them. Germline CDR1 reads MGHDK; CDR2 reads SYGVNS. This CDR3 has 16 residues. The CDR3 reads CASSDQGETYNSPLHF. The CDR3 nucleotides are TGTGCCAGCAGTGATCAGGGCGAAACCTATAATTCACCCCTCCACTTT.

The sample holds many counts of this clonotype. The rearrangement uses TRBV4-3 and TRBJ2-3; D uncertain. Looked up from germline, CDR1 is LGHNA and CDR2 is YSLEER. CDR3 length: 13 amino acids. Trimming stripped 0 bases from V and 7 bases from J, with 8 bases between. The DNA of the CDR3 is TGCGCCAGCAGCCAAGATAAGGCATATACGCAGTATTTT. Amino acids: CASSQDKAYTQYF.

The rearrangement joins TRBV24-1 to TRBJ2-5, with a possible D match to TRBD2 (6 bases). There are 16 residues in the CDR3. V was pared by 4 bases and J by 5 bases, with 19 bases between. CDR1 is KGHDR, CDR2 SFDVKD, per germline. The DNA for the CDR3 is TGTGCCACCAGTGACCGGTGGGCGGGGTTGAAGGAGACCCAGTACTTC. Its translation: CATSDRWAGLKETQYF.

The chain carries TRBV7-8 and TRBJ1-4, with a tentative D call TRBD1 (6 bases). This CDR3 has 17 amino acids. Germline values: CDR1 SGHVS, CDR2 FQNEAQ. The V gene lost 1 base and the J gene lost 0 bases, with 12 bases spanning the gap. CDR3 DNA sequence: TGTGCCAGCAGCTTAGGGGGAGGGGGAGCAACTAATGAAAAACTGTTTTTT. Amino acid sequence: CASSLGGGGATNEKLFF.

The chain is built from TRBV20-1 and TRBJ2-7; the match to TRBD2 covers 9 bases. The CDR3 length is 16 residues. V was clipped by 0 bases and J by 3 bases; unmatched bases: 9. The germline V gene encodes CDR1 DFQATT and CDR2 SNEGSKA (reference sequence). The CDR3 bases are TGCAGTGCTAGAGATGCGGCGCTAGCGGGATTCTACGAGCAGTACTTC. It translates to CSARDAALAGFYEQYF.

J is TRBJ2-7 and V is TRBV27; D unresolved. Germline V gene sequence: CDR1 MNHEY, CDR2 SMNVEV (reference sequence). The CDR3 is made up of 14 amino acids. Trimming shortened V by 3 bases and J by 1 base, and 10 bases separated the two germline ends. The CDR3 DNA reads TGTGCCAGCAGTTTTGCAGTCCCTTCCTACGAGCAGTACTTC. It codes for CASSFAVPSYEQYF.

This clonotype was seen a few times. The rearrangement joins TRBV12-3 or TRBV12-4 to TRBJ2-7; D is undetermined. V lost 6 bases and J 2 bases, leaving 26 bases between the germline ends. The CDR3 has 18 residues. CDR3 in DNA: TGTGCCAGCAGCCGATCTTCCGACCTGTTCACAATTCCCTACGAGCAGTACTTC. This encodes CASSRSSDLFTIPYEQYF.

At least ten counts were recorded for this clonotype. The V call is TRBV12-3 or TRBV12-4, the J call TRBJ2-3; D not resolved. This CDR3 contains 13 residues. Trimming took 5 bases from V and 2 from J, leaving 8 bases between them. Here the CDR3 DNA reads TGTGCCAGCAGTCCCACAACCACAGATACGCAGTATTTT. It yields the protein CASSPTTTDTQYF.

This clonotype was recorded a few times. This chain joins TRBV7-9 and TRBJ2-5; the match to TRBD1 covers 9 bases. The CDR3 contains 15 residues. V was pared by 4 bases and J by 5 bases, with 8 bases of the junction left unmatched. Germline values: CDR1 SEHNR, CDR2 FQNEAQ (reference sequence). CDR3 protein: CASSSGTGLWETQYF. The CDR3 DNA follows: TGTGCCAGCAGCTCAGGGACAGGGTTATGGGAGACCCAGTACTTC.

The chain combines TRBV7-9 with TRBJ2-7; 7 bases fit TRBD2. The CDR3 length is 16 residues. J was trimmed by 4 bases and V by 1 base; bases with no gene match: 10. Germline-derived CDR1 and CDR2 are SEHNR and FQNEAQ (reference sequence). The CDR3 coding sequence is TGTGCCAGCAGCTTAGTTCGCGGGAGTCTGTTTTACGAGCAGTACTTC. Translated, it gives CASSLVRGSLFYEQYF.

The chain has TRBV12-3 or TRBV12-4 and TRBJ1-4; no definite D call. The V gene lost 6 bases and the J gene lost 0 bases, with 8 bases spanning the gap. The CDR3 has 14 residues. Here the CDR3 DNA reads TGTGCCAGCAGCGACCAGTCAACTAATGAAAAACTGTTTTTT. Its translation: CASSDQSTNEKLFF.

The chain couples TRBV12-5 to TRBJ1-2, with D unclear. The V and J ends lost 7 bases and 7 bases respectively, with 4 bases between them. From germline, CDR1 is LGHNT and CDR2 FRNRAP. The CDR3 is 9 amino acids. CDR3 coding DNA: TGTGCTAGTGAGGGTGGCTACACCTTC. It is translated as CASEGGYTF.

The rearrangement links TRBV12-3 or TRBV12-4 to TRBJ1-1; 8 bases fit TRBD1. The ends lost 6 bases at V and 4 bases at J; junction bases unmatched: 10. The CDR3 has 15 amino acids. The CDR3 DNA is TGTGCCAGCAGGGGGAAGACAGGGGTGGGCACTGAAGCTTTCTTT. It translates to CASRGKTGVGTEAFF.

V usage is TRBV4-2 and J usage is TRBJ1-1; D remains ambiguous. Germline V CDR1 and CDR2: LGHNA, YNFKEQ. The CDR3 spans 13 residues. V was pared by 4 bases and J by 1 base, with 7 bases between. The CDR3 sequence is CASSREKNTEAFF. The DNA of the CDR3 is TGTGCCAGCAGCCGCGAAAAGAACACTGAAGCTTTCTTT.

In DNA form, the CDR3 reads TGTGCCAGCTATCCGGGACAGGGCCTCTCCTTCTCCTACGAGCAGTACTTC. The encoded protein is CASYPGQGLSFSYEQYF. The chain links TRBV6-2 or TRBV6-3 to TRBJ2-7, with 9 bases identical to TRBD1. V lost 8 bases to trimming and J lost 0 bases; unmatched junction nucleotides: 14. The CDR3 consists of 17 residues. Germline values: CDR1 MNHEY, CDR2 SVGEGT.